This entry lists 18 T cell receptor beta chains sequenced from one sample in a study of T cell repertoires in cytomegalovirus infection. MiXCR, run by TCRdb on the reads, gives a single entry per CDR3 protein. The sample has 200,000 or so distinct CDR3 sequences, 28% seen once. The sample consisted of PBMCs. The source is a human donor in good health (CMV status not recorded). Some clones in this sample may be carry-over from other donors' samples.

The table lists this clonotype with a few counts. V gene TRBV6-2 or TRBV6-3 combines with J gene TRBJ1-2, with TRBD1 matching over 7 bases. The CDR3 runs 13 residues. Germline CDR1 and CDR2: MNHEY and SVGEGT. The V and J ends lost 9 bases and 4 bases, in that order; junction bases with no gene match: 8. CDR3 in amino acids: CASWDRTSYGYTF. The CDR3 nucleotides are TGTGCCAGTTGGGACAGAACTTCCTATGGCTACACCTTC.

On this clonotype itself: This could be a read error, since a much larger clone is one nucleotide away. The V and J genes are TRBV12-3 or TRBV12-4 and TRBJ1-5; D gene ambiguous. The CDR3 is 14 amino acids. CDR3 in amino acids: CPSSPDRSNQPQHF. CDR3 coding DNA: TGTCCCAGCAGTCCCGACCGTAGCAATCAGCCCCAGCATTTT.

V is TRBV2 and J is TRBJ2-4; D not certain. In germline, CDR1 is SNHLY, CDR2 FYNNEI. The germline V and J ends were trimmed by 4 bases and 0 bases, with 4 bases remaining between them. CDR3 length: 13 residues. CDR3 residues: CASSGLAKNIQYF. The CDR3 coding sequence is TGTGCCAGCAGTGGTCTAGCCAAAAACATTCAGTACTTC.

This clonotype showed up just once. The rearrangement joins TRBV5-1 to TRBJ2-5, with D possibly TRBD1 on 6 matching bases. Germline loops: CDR1 SGHRS, CDR2 YFSETQ. The CDR3 totals 14 residues. The germline V and J ends were trimmed by 5 bases and 5 bases, with 16 bases remaining between them. This chain's CDR3 is CASSSPRGRETQYF. The CDR3 region has the DNA TGCGCCAGCAGTTCCCCCAGGGGCCGGGAGACCCAGTACTTC.

This clonotype was seen more than once but under ten times. The chain carries TRBV7-3 and TRBJ1-2; no firm D call. Per the germline V gene, CDR1 is SGHTA and CDR2 is FQGTGA. Trimming stripped 4 bases from V and 6 bases from J, with 12 bases between. The CDR3 contains 13 residues. The CDR3 protein is CASSSTGENGYTF. In nucleotides, the CDR3 is TGTGCCAGCAGCTCCACGGGAGAAAATGGCTACACCTTC. Combining the CDR3 with reference TRBV7-3 and TRBJ1-2 gives the whole variable domain GAGVSQTPSNKVTEKGKYVELRCDPISGHTALYWYRQSLGQGPEFLIYFQGTGAADDSGLPNDRFFAVRPEGSVSTLKIQRTERGDSAVYLCASSSTGENGYTFGSGTRLTVV.

J is TRBJ1-2 and V is TRBV20-1; perhaps TRBD1 as D (5 bases). Germline CDR1 and CDR2: DFQATT and SNEGSKA (reference sequence). The V end lost 1 base, the J end lost 0 bases, and 24 bases lay between the germline ends. CDR3 size: 19 residues. The CDR3 DNA is TGCAGTGCTAGAGGTTCATTACGGGACGGCGAACTCTCTAACTATGGCTACACCTTC. Translating gives CSARGSLRDGELSNYGYTF.

This clonotype was found a few times. The chain combines TRBV20-1 with TRBJ1-2; possible D gene TRBD1, 6 bases. Trimming pared 0 bases from V and 3 bases from J, leaving 23 bases between. This CDR3 comprises 18 residues. Germline CDR1 reads DFQATT; CDR2 reads SNEGSKA (reference sequence). CDR3 in DNA: TGCAGTGCTAGAGATCGAGGGGGGTGGAAGAAAGGTGACTATGGCTACACCTTC. The encoded protein is CSARDRGGWKKGDYGYTF.

The chain joins TRBV6-1 to TRBJ2-1, with 8 bases fitting TRBD2. The CDR3 covers 17 residues. Germline-derived CDR1 and CDR2 are MNHNS and SASEGT. The V and J ends lost 5 bases and 4 bases, in that order; junction bases with no gene match: 13. CDR3 amino acids: CASSPMASGRQYNEQFF. The CDR3, as DNA: TGTGCCAGCAGTCCTATGGCTAGCGGGCGACAGTACAATGAGCAGTTCTTC.

The J gene is TRBJ2-3, the V gene TRBV5-1, with 8 bases aligning to TRBD2. Germline CDR1 is SGHRS and CDR2 is YFSETQ. The trim removed 4 bases at V and 5 bases at J, leaving 6 bases unmatched. The CDR3 consists of 14 residues. As DNA, the CDR3 is TGCGCCAGCAGCGGCGGGGGGCAGGTAGATACGCAGTATTTT. Its protein is CASSGGGQVDTQYF.

This clonotype showed up just a few times. The chain recombines TRBV5-1 with TRBJ2-3; possible D gene TRBD1, 6 bases. CDR3 length: 14 amino acids. Germline CDR1 reads SGHRS; CDR2 reads YFSETQ. V was trimmed by 7 bases and J by 2 bases, leaving 14 bases between them. In DNA, the CDR3 is TGCGCCAGCGCTTGGGGGCGGAACACAGATACGCAGTATTTT. This codes for CASAWGRNTDTQYF.

The chain is built from TRBV2 and TRBJ1-6; D is unclear. The CDR3 spans 16 residues. CDR1 and CDR2 from the germline V gene are SNHLY and FYNNEI. The V end lost 6 bases, the J end lost 0 bases, and 12 bases lay between the germline ends. The CDR3 is CASREDVSSYNSPLHF. CDR3 DNA: TGTGCCAGCAGAGAGGACGTAAGCTCCTATAATTCACCCCTCCACTTT.

For this clonotype: The junction departs from germline at one end; a sequencing error may be responsible. The chain employs TRBV7-6 and TRBJ1-1, with D tentatively TRBD1 (5 bases). The CDR3 length is 14 residues. Germline CDR1 SGHVS, CDR2 FNYEAQ. The CDR3 here is CASLQGRENIEAFF. DNA of the CDR3: TGTGCCAGCCTTCAGGGAAGAGAGAACATTGAAGCTTTCTTT.

As to this clonotype: One end of the junction is discordant with germline, which a read error may explain. The chain carries TRBV2 and TRBJ1-6; D remains ambiguous. Germline V CDR1 and CDR2: SNHLY, FYNNEI. The CDR3 runs to 16 residues. CDR3 sequence: CASSGAIGSSNSPLHF. The CDR3 nucleotides are TGTGCCAGCAGTGGCGCTATTGGATCCTCTAATTCACCCCTCCACTTT.

This clonotype was observed at least ten times. The genes are TRBV11-2 and TRBJ2-7; a weak D match, TRBD2 (6 bases). The CDR3 extends over 15 amino acids. Trimming removed 0 bases at V and 0 bases at J, with 9 bases between. Germline V gene data show CDR1 as SGHAT and CDR2 as FQNNGV. The CDR3, as DNA: TGTGCCAGCAGCTTAGAGGCGGGGCACTCCTACGAGCAGTACTTC. It specifies CASSLEAGHSYEQYF.

This rearrangement joins TRBV7-2 to TRBJ2-3; 11 bases match TRBD1. V shed 10 bases and J 5 bases; nucleotides not matched to a gene: 5. Germline CDR1 SGHTA, CDR2 FQGNSA. The CDR3 contains 13 residues. The chain's CDR3 is CAIGTGGLDTQYF. In nucleotides, the CDR3 is TGTGCCATAGGGACAGGGGGTCTAGATACGCAGTATTTT.

This clonotype was counted many times. This chain uses TRBV7-8 with TRBJ2-6; D might be TRBD1 (5 bases). The CDR3 sequence is 17 residues long. Germline V CDR1 and CDR2: SGHVS, FQNEAQ. The germline V and J ends were trimmed by 1 base and 1 base, with 11 bases remaining between them. CDR3 nucleotides: TGTGCCAGCAGCTTAGGGGGCCGAACTTCTGGGGCCAACGTCCTGACTTTC. It specifies CASSLGGRTSGANVLTF.

The V and J genes are TRBV6-5 and TRBJ2-7, with D hard to call. The CDR3 loop spans 14 amino acids. CDR1 is MNHEY, CDR2 SVGAGI, per germline. The ends were cut back, 6 bases at V and 0 bases at J, with 12 bases in the middle. The CDR3 nucleotides read TGTGCCAGCAGCCGACCTAGTTACTCCTACGAGCAGTACTTC. It translates to CASSRPSYSYEQYF.

This rearrangement joins TRBV20-1 to TRBJ1-3, with a tentative D call TRBD1 (5 bases). This CDR3 region has 11 residues. V was pared by 6 bases and J by 8 bases, with 11 bases between. Germline V gene lookup returns CDR1 DFQATT and CDR2 SNEGSKA (reference sequence). Here the CDR3 DNA reads TGCAGTGCGTCCAGGGACGACACCATATATTTT. It yields the protein CSASRDDTIYF.